Detailed here is one T cell receptor (beta chain). Its target is unknown. CDR1 LNHDA and CDR2 SQIVND come from the germline V gene (reference sequence). CDR3 length: 14 amino acids. Trimming shortened V by 5 bases and J by 1 base, and 9 bases separated the two germline ends. PCR amplification relied on 60 Vbeta primers (plus 13 Jbeta primers). The method was immunoSEQ multiplex PCR; TCRdb's version includes in-frame clones alone and lacks a portion of them. The sample comprises about 160,000 clones, about 80% of which are singletons, and about 2.1% rests with the top ten. The data were taken from a study of cytomegalovirus exposure and HLA in healthy donors. Study-wide context: HLA-typed donors were the source of 82 million or so unique TCRs, which an early data release held.

Overall study results and limits: Later genetic work tied a missense DCLRE1C variant to beta-chain V and J trimming. Earlier analysis looked at TCR beta V segments, and most were productive about 87% or about 30% of the time.

Sequenced sample: PBMCs. The V and J genes are TRBV19 and TRBJ2-1; TRBD1 is a possible D gene (6 bases). This clonotype originated in a female donor in good health and CMV-seronegative. In DNA form, the CDR3 reads TGTGCCAGTAGTGTGACAGGTTCCTACAATGAGCAGTTCTTC. Its protein is CASSVTGSYNEQFF.